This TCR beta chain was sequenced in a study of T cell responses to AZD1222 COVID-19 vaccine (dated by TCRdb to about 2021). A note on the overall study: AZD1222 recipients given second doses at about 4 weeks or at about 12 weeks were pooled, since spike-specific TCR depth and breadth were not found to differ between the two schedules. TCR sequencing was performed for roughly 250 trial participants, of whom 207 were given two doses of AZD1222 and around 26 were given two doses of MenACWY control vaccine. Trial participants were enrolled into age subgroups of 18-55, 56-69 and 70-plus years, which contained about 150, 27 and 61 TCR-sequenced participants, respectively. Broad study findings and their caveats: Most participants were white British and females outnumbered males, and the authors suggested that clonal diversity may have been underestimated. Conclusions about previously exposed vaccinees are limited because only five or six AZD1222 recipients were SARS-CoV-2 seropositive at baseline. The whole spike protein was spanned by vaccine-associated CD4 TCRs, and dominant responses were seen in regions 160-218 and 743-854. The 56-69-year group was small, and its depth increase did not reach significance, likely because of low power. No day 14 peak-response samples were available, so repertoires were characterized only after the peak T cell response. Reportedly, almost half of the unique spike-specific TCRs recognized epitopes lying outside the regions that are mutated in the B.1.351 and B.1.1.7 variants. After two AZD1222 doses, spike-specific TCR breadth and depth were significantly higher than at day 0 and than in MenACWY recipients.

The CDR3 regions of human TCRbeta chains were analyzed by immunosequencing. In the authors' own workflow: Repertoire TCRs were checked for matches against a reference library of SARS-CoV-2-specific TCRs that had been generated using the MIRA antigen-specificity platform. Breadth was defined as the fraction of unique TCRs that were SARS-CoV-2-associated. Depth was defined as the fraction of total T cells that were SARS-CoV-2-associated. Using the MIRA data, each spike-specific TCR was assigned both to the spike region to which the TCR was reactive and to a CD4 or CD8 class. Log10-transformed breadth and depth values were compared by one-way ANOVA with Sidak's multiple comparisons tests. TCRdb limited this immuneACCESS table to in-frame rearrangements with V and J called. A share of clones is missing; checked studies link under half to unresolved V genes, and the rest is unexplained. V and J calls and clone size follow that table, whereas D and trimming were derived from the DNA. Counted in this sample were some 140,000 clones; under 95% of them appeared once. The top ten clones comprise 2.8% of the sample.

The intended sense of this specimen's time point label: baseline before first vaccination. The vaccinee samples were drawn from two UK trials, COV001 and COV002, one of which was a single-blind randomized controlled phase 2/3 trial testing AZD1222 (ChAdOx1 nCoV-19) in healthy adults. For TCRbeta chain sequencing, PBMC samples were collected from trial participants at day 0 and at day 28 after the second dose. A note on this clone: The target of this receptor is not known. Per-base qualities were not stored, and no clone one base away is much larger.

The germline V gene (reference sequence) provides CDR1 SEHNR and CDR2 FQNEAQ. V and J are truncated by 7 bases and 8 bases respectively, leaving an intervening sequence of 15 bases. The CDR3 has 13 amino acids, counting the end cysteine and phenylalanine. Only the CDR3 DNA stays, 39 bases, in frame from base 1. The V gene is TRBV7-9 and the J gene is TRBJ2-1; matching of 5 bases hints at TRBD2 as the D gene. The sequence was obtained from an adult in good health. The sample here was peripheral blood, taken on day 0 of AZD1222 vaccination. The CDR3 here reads CASTRTVQYEQFF. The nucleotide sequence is TGTGCCAGCACCAGGACTGTTCAGTATGAGCAGTTCTTC.